The clone carrying this TCR beta chain has ten or more counts. Antigen: not known. This sample was included in a study of human T cells and chemical hapten exposure. Time point in this sample: patch test 3, about 24 weeks after DPC sensitization. Treatment specified: therapeutic diphenylcyclopropenone sensitization with weekly scalp DPC. Patches went on only after blood had been drawn each time. The library tagged each cDNA molecule with unique molecular identifiers. TCRdb itself ran the RACE reads through MiXCR, one entry per CDR3 protein. Of about 52,000 distinct CDR3 sequences listed, roughly 10% were seen once; the top ten hold roughly 17%. General study results and limits: TCRs above 1 in 1000 frequency stayed constant with DPC sensitization.

This sequence originates from a woman between 40 and 55 years old with alopecia areata. Some clones in this sample may be carry-over from other donors' samples. The sequencing here drew on whole blood, taken in connection with sensitization to the hapten diphenylcyclopropenone (DPC).

CDR3 protein: CASSPAPLLDGEGSYEQYF. The DNA for the CDR3 is TGTGCCAGCAGCCCGGCCCCCTTGTTGGACGGAGAAGGAAGCTACGAGCAGTACTTC. The chain joins TRBV7-9 to TRBJ2-7; D is uncertain. V lost 5 bases and J 3 bases, leaving 29 bases between the germline ends. The V gene's germline CDR1 is SEHNR and CDR2 FQNEAQ (reference sequence). This CDR3 region has 19 residues. Drawing the rest from reference TRBV7-9 and TRBJ2-7, the complete variable domain is DTGVSQNPRHKITKRGQNVTFRCDPISEHNRLYWYRQTLGQGPEFLTYFQNEAQLEKSRLLSDRFSAERPKGSFSTLEIQRTEQGDSAMYLCASSPAPLLDGEGSYEQYFGPGTRLTVT.